The rows below give T cell receptor beta chains drawn from one sample of a study of blood T cell repertoires in COVID-19. Method: immunoSEQ multiplex PCR; TCRdb's copy keeps in-frame clones and lacks some. This sample yields a few hundred thousand clones, of which around 87% are seen a single time; 1% belongs to the top ten. The sequenced sample consisted of peripheral blood. The receptors originated from a man aged 50-59 years with active or convalescent COVID-19. Both conserved end residues are part of each CDR3. Each record gives: V gene, clone size, D gene, J gene, CDR3 protein, CDR3 DNA. D genes are given only for firm matches. Where a row states a size, it is once, few, many or the class of an expanded clone; other rows omit it.

>TRBV5-1|-|TRBD1|TRBJ1-1
CASSLQGARAEAFF
TGCGCCAGCAGCTTACAGGGGGCGAGGGCTGAAGCTTTCTTT
>TRBV19|-|-|TRBJ2-5
CASSAGQFPQVETQYF
TGTGCCAGTAGTGCGGGACAGTTTCCCCAGGTGGAGACCCAGTACTTC
>TRBV30|-|TRBD2|TRBJ2-7
CAWRPGLAGAYEQYF
TGTGCCTGGAGGCCGGGACTAGCGGGAGCCTACGAGCAGTACTTC
>TRBV2|once|TRBD2|TRBJ2-3
CASRETSGSRDTQYF
TGTGCCAGCAGAGAGACTAGCGGGAGTCGAGATACGCAGTATTTT
>TRBV3-1/TRBV3-2|once|-|TRBJ2-6
CASSQVGRMFSGANVLTF
TGTGCCAGCAGCCAAGTTGGCAGGATGTTCTCTGGGGCCAACGTCCTGACTTTC
>TRBV29-1|-|TRBD1|TRBJ1-1
CSVTLQGALLNTEAFF
TGCAGCGTTACGCTACAGGGGGCGCTTCTGAACACTGAAGCTTTCTTT
>TRBV5-1|-|TRBD1|TRBJ1-2
CASSLRQGSGDGYTF
TGCGCCAGCAGCTTGAGACAGGGTAGTGGAGATGGCTACACCTTC
>TRBV6-2/TRBV6-3|-|-|TRBJ2-1
CASSSLQRSSYNEQFF
TGTGCCAGCAGTTCGTTACAGCGGAGCTCCTACAATGAGCAGTTCTTC
>TRBV20-1|-|TRBD1|TRBJ1-1
CSASPGQGGLNTEAFF
TGCAGTGCTAGTCCCGGACAGGGGGGACTCAACACTGAAGCTTTCTTT
>TRBV5-1|-|TRBD2|TRBJ2-3
CASSLGGLAGESDTQYF
TGCGCCAGCAGCTTGGGCGGACTAGCGGGAGAGTCAGATACGCAGTATTTT
>TRBV28|once|-|TRBJ2-6
CASSLSRVGANVLTF
TGTGCCAGCAGTTTAAGCAGGGTCGGGGCCAACGTCCTGACTTTC
>TRBV7-9|-|TRBD1|TRBJ1-2
CASSSPGQTTVGYTF
TGTGCCAGCAGCTCCCCGGGACAGACTACGGTTGGCTACACCTTC
>TRBV9|-|TRBD1|TRBJ2-5
CASSVGGQAKTQYF
TGTGCCAGCAGCGTAGGGGGACAGGCGAAGACCCAGTACTTC
>TRBV7-6|-|-|TRBJ1-3
CASSLVSGSRSGNTIYF
TGTGCCAGCAGCTTAGTTTCGGGGAGCCGCTCTGGAAACACCATATATTTT
>TRBV3-1/TRBV3-2|-|-|TRBJ1-5
CASSRSDSNQPQHF
TGTGCCAGCAGCCGCAGCGATAGCAATCAGCCCCAGCATTTT
>TRBV10-2|once|-|TRBJ2-1
CASSEPGINEQFF
TGCGCCAGCAGTGAGCCCGGGATCAATGAGCAGTTCTTC
>TRBV9|-|TRBD1|TRBJ1-2
CASSRTGLGYGYTF
TGTGCCAGCAGTCGGACAGGGCTCGGCTATGGCTACACCTTC
>TRBV9|-|TRBD1|TRBJ2-7
CASGKTGGLDEQYF
TGTGCCAGCGGTAAGACAGGGGGCCTCGACGAGCAGTACTTC
>TRBV18|-|-|TRBJ1-1
CASSPPGRKGTEAFF
TGTGCCAGCTCACCCCCGGGGAGGAAGGGCACTGAAGCTTTCTTT
>TRBV5-1|-|TRBD2|TRBJ2-1
CASSLVLAGGSLQEQFF
TGCGCCAGCAGCTTGGTTCTAGCGGGGGGGTCGCTACAAGAGCAGTTCTTC
>TRBV7-7|-|-|TRBJ2-1
CAVVPGQFF
TGTGCTGTCGTCCCGGGGCAGTTCTTC
>TRBV5-4|-|TRBD1|TRBJ2-6
CASSPKTGDGANVLTF
TGTGCCAGCAGCCCAAAAACAGGGGACGGGGCCAACGTCCTGACTTTC
>TRBV11-1|-|-|TRBJ2-6
CASSSSSGGANVLTF
TGTGCCAGCAGCTCATCCTCAGGCGGGGCCAACGTCCTGACTTTC
>TRBV7-3|few|-|TRBJ1-6
CASSLMVGAAYNSPLHF
TGTGCCAGCAGCTTAATGGTGGGGGCCGCCTATAATTCACCCCTCCACTTT
>TRBV10-3|once|TRBD2|TRBJ2-7
CAISETWGGSYEQYF
TGTGCCATCAGTGAAACCTGGGGGGGCTCCTACGAGCAGTACTTC
>TRBV4-3|-|TRBD1|TRBJ2-7
CASSHWGGTGAYEQYF
TGCGCCAGCAGCCATTGGGGCGGGACAGGGGCCTACGAGCAGTACTTC
>TRBV28|-|-|TRBJ2-7
CASTRLGSEQYF
TGTGCCAGCACCCGGCTAGGTAGCGAGCAGTACTTC
>TRBV29-1|-|-|TRBJ1-1
CSVETPGAFF
TGCAGCGTTGAAACCCCGGGGGCTTTCTTT
>TRBV10-3|-|-|TRBJ2-7
CATRQLSYEQYF
TGTGCCACCCGCCAACTGTCCTACGAGCAGTACTTC
>TRBV6-4|-|TRBD1|TRBJ1-1
CASSDRHRDRATEAFF
TGTGCCAGCAGTGACCGACACCGGGACAGGGCCACTGAAGCTTTCTTT
>TRBV6-5|-|-|TRBJ2-5
CASRQGGQETQYF
TGTGCCAGCAGACAGGGTGGCCAAGAGACCCAGTACTTC
>TRBV7-9|-|-|TRBJ1-5
CASSRTGQPQHF
TGTGCCAGCAGCCGAACGGGGCAGCCCCAGCATTTT
>TRBV11-3|-|-|TRBJ1-1
CASSLGGGNTEAFF
TGTGCCAGCAGCTTAGGCGGCGGAAACACTGAAGCTTTCTTT
>TRBV6-1|-|-|TRBJ1-1
CASSETGNTEAFF
TGTGCCAGCAGTGAGACAGGGAACACTGAAGCTTTCTTT
>TRBV6-5|-|TRBD1|TRBJ2-3
CASHRGRQDTQYF
TGTGCCAGCCACAGGGGGCGACAAGATACGCAGTATTTT
>TRBV10-3|-|-|TRBJ2-5
CAISAQDQETQYF
TGTGCCATCAGCGCCCAGGACCAAGAGACCCAGTACTTC
>TRBV28|-|TRBD1|TRBJ1-3
CASSLGGTVSRTIYF
TGTGCCAGCAGTCTTGGGGGGACAGTGTCTCGCACCATATATTTT